The rows below give T cell receptor beta chains drawn from one sample of a study of OX40 agonist ivuxolimab in advanced cancers. TCRdb's copy holds only in-frame clones and misses some; the assay was immunoSEQ multiplex PCR. The profile shows over 55,000 clones, 80% of them singletons. Material: CD4+ or CD8+ T cells sorted from blood, obtained in a trial of the OX40 agonist ivuxolimab. Source of these receptors: an adult with an advanced solid tumor such as melanoma, head and neck, liver or kidney cancer. Both conserved end residues are part of each CDR3. Fields, in order: CDR3 length, D gene, J gene, clone size, V gene, CDR3 protein, CDR3 DNA. The D gene is left open where the match is weak. The size of a clone is reported for some rows only, either as once, few or many, or as a class for expanded clones.

15	NA	TRBJ2-3	NA	TRBV5-1	CASSLVDKGTDTQYF	TGCGCCAGCAGCTTAGTGGACAAAGGCACAGATACGCAGTATTTT
14	TRBD2	TRBJ2-3	NA	TRBV27	CASRRLAGTDTQYF	TGTGCCAGCCGCCGACTAGCGGGCACAGATACGCAGTATTTT
16	NA	TRBJ1-2	few	TRBV15	CATSRDGQHGVYGYTF	TGTGCCACCAGCAGAGATGGGCAACACGGCGTCTATGGCTACACCTTC
15	TRBD1	TRBJ2-1	few	TRBV7-9	CASSQTGIAINEQFF	TGTGCCAGCAGCCAGACAGGGATTGCCATAAATGAGCAGTTCTTC
16	NA	TRBJ2-5	NA	TRBV18	CASSPGSVQAQETQYF	TGTGCCAGCTCACCAGGGTCCGTACAGGCCCAAGAGACCCAGTACTTC
13	NA	TRBJ1-1	NA	TRBV10-3	CAITPGPNTEAFF	TGTGCCATCACTCCCGGGCCGAACACTGAAGCTTTCTTT
15	TRBD2	TRBJ2-3	NA	TRBV28	CASSALAGDPDTQYF	TGTGCCAGCAGTGCACTAGCGGGAGACCCCGATACGCAGTATTTT
13	NA	TRBJ1-1	NA	TRBV19	CASKDRLNTEAFF	TGTGCCAGTAAGGACCGCTTGAACACTGAAGCTTTCTTT
16	NA	TRBJ1-2	few	TRBV10-3	CAISESGLEGGGGYTF	TGTGCCATCAGTGAGTCGGGTCTCGAGGGGGGCGGTGGCTACACCTTC
15	NA	TRBJ1-4	NA	TRBV4-1	CASSQVIGLGEKLLF	TGCGCCAGCAGCCAAGTCATAGGGTTGGGTGAAAAACTGCTTTTT
13	NA	TRBJ1-5	NA	TRBV5-1	CASSLLGPQPQHF	TGCGCCAGCAGCTTGTTGGGGCCACAGCCCCAGCATTTT
14	NA	TRBJ2-5	NA	TRBV19	CASSLTWGSETQYF	TGTGCCAGTAGTTTAACCTGGGGATCAGAGACCCAGTACTTC
15	NA	TRBJ1-1	NA	TRBV7-2	CASSLVGQMNTEAFF	TGTGCCAGCAGCCTCGTGGGGCAGATGAACACTGAAGCTTTCTTT
17	TRBD2	TRBJ2-1	NA	TRBV27	CASSPRRAGGLWDEQFF	TGTGCCAGCAGCCCCCGGCGAGCGGGGGGCCTTTGGGATGAGCAGTTCTTC
17	TRBD2	TRBJ2-3	NA	TRBV10-1	CASSSNLTSGRTDTQYF	TGCGCCAGCAGTTCCAACCTGACTAGCGGGAGAACAGATACGCAGTATTTT
15	TRBD2	TRBJ2-1	NA	TRBV14	CASSRWEGLGNEQFF	TGTGCCAGCAGCCGGTGGGAGGGCCTGGGGAATGAGCAGTTCTTC
15	NA	TRBJ1-2	NA	TRBV15	CATSRDSGLEGGYTF	TGTGCCACCAGCAGAGATAGTGGATTGGAGGGGGGCTACACCTTC
16	NA	TRBJ2-7	once	TRBV10-3	CAISESPAGGFYEQYF	TGTGCCATCAGTGAGTCCCCAGCGGGTGGGTTTTACGAGCAGTACTTC
14	NA	TRBJ2-7	NA	TRBV9	CASSVGVGSYEQYF	TGTGCCAGCAGCGTAGGTGTGGGATCCTACGAGCAGTACTTC
16	NA	TRBJ1-3	NA	TRBV4-3	CASSRADGVSGNTIYF	TGCGCCAGCAGCCGAGCAGACGGAGTATCTGGAAACACCATATATTTT
19	NA	TRBJ1-1	NA	TRBV28	CASRVSTTALVGENTEAFF	TGTGCCAGCAGAGTTTCGACGACCGCCTTGGTAGGGGAGAACACTGAAGCTTTCTTT
15	NA	TRBJ1-1	NA	TRBV18	CASSPPGRMNTEAFF	TGTGCCAGCTCACCCCCGGGACGGATGAACACTGAAGCTTTCTTT
12	NA	TRBJ2-7	NA	TRBV28	CASSPQGHEQYF	TGTGCCAGCAGCCCCCAGGGACACGAGCAGTACTTC
16	NA	TRBJ2-6	once	TRBV18	CASSQNGEFGANVLTF	TGTGCCAGCTCACAAAACGGGGAGTTTGGGGCCAACGTCCTGACTTTC
16	TRBD1	TRBJ2-4	NA	TRBV7-9	CASSSYRGRFENIQYF	TGTGCCAGCAGCTCGTACAGGGGGCGATTCGAAAACATTCAGTACTTC
16	NA	TRBJ2-1	NA	TRBV11-3	CASSLSRGGSYNEQFF	TGTGCCAGCAGCTTATCGCGGGGTGGCTCCTACAATGAGCAGTTCTTC
14	NA	TRBJ2-7	NA	TRBV7-2	CASSLAGLTPEQYF	TGTGCCAGCAGCTTAGCCGGTCTCACCCCCGAGCAGTACTTC
13	NA	TRBJ2-7	NA	TRBV7-3	CASSLTRGYEQYF	TGTGCCAGCAGCTTAACGAGGGGGTACGAGCAGTACTTC
13	NA	TRBJ2-7	NA	TRBV16	CASSQPLSYEQYF	TGTGCCAGCAGCCAGCCACTATCCTACGAGCAGTACTTC
13	NA	TRBJ2-1	NA	TRBV6-1	CASSGDGFSEQFF	TGTGCCAGCAGTGGGGACGGGTTCAGTGAGCAGTTCTTC
15	TRBD1	TRBJ1-1	NA	TRBV15	CATSWDRGGNTEAFF	TGTGCCACCAGCTGGGACAGGGGCGGAAACACTGAAGCTTTCTTT
14	TRBD1	TRBJ2-5	NA	TRBV7-6	CASSPGGWGETQYF	TGTGCCAGCAGCCCAGGGGGTTGGGGAGAGACCCAGTACTTC
15	TRBD1	TRBJ2-5	once	TRBV9	CASSVGSGRGETQYF	TGTGCCAGCAGCGTAGGATCGGGCAGGGGGGAGACCCAGTACTTC
13	NA	TRBJ2-3	NA	TRBV7-2	CASSSRLADTQYF	TGTGCCAGCAGCTCAAGACTAGCAGATACGCAGTATTTT
15	TRBD2	TRBJ2-3	once	TRBV7-9	CAGSLAGGSTDTQYF	TGCGCCGGATCCCTAGCGGGAGGGAGTACAGATACGCAGTATTTT
13	NA	TRBJ2-5	NA	TRBV29-1	CSVGSDRLETQYF	TGCAGCGTTGGGTCCGACAGGTTAGAGACCCAGTACTTC
17	NA	TRBJ2-3	NA	TRBV4-2	CASSQAPSQGLTDTQYF	TGTGCCAGCAGCCAAGCCCCCAGTCAGGGACTCACAGATACGCAGTATTTT
15	TRBD1	TRBJ1-1	NA	TRBV28	CASSTWTGAGAEAFF	TGTGCCAGCAGTACCTGGACAGGGGCAGGGGCTGAAGCTTTCTTT
14	TRBD1	TRBJ1-2	NA	TRBV18	CASSPTGQDYGYTF	TGTGCCAGCTCACCGACAGGGCAGGACTATGGCTACACCTTC
12	TRBD1	TRBJ2-5	NA	TRBV18	CASSPGGETQYF	TGTGCCAGCTCTCCAGGGGGAGAGACCCAGTACTTC
15	TRBD2	TRBJ2-5	NA	TRBV7-9	CASSSTGLAGETQYF	TGTGCCAGCAGCTCAACGGGACTAGCAGGGGAGACCCAGTACTTC
15	NA	TRBJ1-1	NA	TRBV6-1	CASSERQEGDTEAFF	TGTGCCAGCAGTGAACGTCAGGAAGGGGACACTGAAGCTTTCTTT
17	TRBD2	TRBJ2-5	NA	TRBV6-1	CASSEILAGGSEETQYF	TGTGCCAGCAGTGAAATCCTAGCGGGGGGTTCCGAAGAGACCCAGTACTTC
15	TRBD1	TRBJ1-5	medium-sized	TRBV19	CASNTGGDSNQPQHF	TGTGCCAGCAATACAGGGGGGGATAGCAATCAGCCCCAGCATTTT
22	NA	TRBJ2-3	NA	TRBV21-1	CASSKARPGTSGRAPGTDTQYF	TGTGCCAGCAGCAAAGCGCGGCCGGGGACTAGCGGGAGGGCCCCGGGCACAGATACGCAGTATTTT
16	TRBD1	TRBJ1-5	NA	TRBV7-2	CASSPPTGGGNQPQHF	TGTGCCAGCAGCCCACCCACAGGGGGAGGCAATCAGCCCCAGCATTTT
17	TRBD2	TRBJ2-2	NA	TRBV6-4	CASSGLAGVLSAGELFF	TGTGCCAGCAGTGGGCTAGCGGGGGTTTTAAGCGCCGGGGAGCTGTTTTTT
15	NA	TRBJ2-3	NA	TRBV7-2	CASSLVGLRTDTQYF	TGTGCCAGCAGCTTAGTGGGCCTCCGCACAGATACGCAGTATTTT
14	NA	TRBJ1-6	many	TRBV30	CAWSPRVSNSPLHF	TGTGCCTGGAGCCCGAGAGTCTCCAATTCACCCCTCCACTTT
14	NA	TRBJ2-5	NA	TRBV6-5	CASSRSGPGETQYF	TGTGCCAGCAGTCGCTCCGGCCCTGGGGAGACCCAGTACTTC
15	TRBD2	TRBJ2-5	NA	TRBV30	CACSLGAGATETQYF	TGTGCCTGTTCCTTAGGGGCGGGAGCCACAGAGACCCAGTACTTC
14	NA	TRBJ1-2	NA	TRBV5-4	CASSPGGGPGGYTF	TGTGCCAGCAGCCCCGGGGGAGGGCCCGGTGGCTACACCTTC